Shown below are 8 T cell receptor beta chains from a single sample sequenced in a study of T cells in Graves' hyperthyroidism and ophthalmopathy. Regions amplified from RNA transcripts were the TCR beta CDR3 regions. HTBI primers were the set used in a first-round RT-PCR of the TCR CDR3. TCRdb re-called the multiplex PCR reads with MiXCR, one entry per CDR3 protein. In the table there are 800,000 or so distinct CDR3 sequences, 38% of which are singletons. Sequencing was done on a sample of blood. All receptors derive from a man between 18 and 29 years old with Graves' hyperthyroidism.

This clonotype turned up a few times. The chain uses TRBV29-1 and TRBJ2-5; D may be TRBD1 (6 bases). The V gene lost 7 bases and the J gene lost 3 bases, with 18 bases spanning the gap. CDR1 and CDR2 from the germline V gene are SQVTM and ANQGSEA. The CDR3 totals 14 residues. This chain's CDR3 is CSGDLGAGEETQYF. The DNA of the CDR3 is TGCAGCGGTGACTTGGGGGCCGGAGAAGAGACCCAGTACTTC.

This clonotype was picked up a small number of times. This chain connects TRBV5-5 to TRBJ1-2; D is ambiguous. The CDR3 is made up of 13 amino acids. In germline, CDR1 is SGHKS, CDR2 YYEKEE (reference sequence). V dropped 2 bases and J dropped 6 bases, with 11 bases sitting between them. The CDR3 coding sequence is TGTGCCAGCAGCTTTACCCCCGGGGATGGCTACACCTTC. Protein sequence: CASSFTPGDGYTF.

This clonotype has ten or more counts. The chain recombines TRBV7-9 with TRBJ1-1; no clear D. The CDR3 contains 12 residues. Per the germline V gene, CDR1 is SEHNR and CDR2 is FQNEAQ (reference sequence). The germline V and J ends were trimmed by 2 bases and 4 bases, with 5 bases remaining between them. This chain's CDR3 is CASSLYGTEAFF. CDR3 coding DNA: TGTGCCAGCAGCTTATACGGCACTGAAGCTTTCTTT.

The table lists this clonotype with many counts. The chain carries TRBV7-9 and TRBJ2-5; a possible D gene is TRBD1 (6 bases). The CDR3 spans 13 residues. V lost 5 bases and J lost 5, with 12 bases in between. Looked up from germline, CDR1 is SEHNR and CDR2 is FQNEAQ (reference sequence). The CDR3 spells CASSPNDRETQYF. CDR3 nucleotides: TGTGCCAGCAGCCCTAATGACAGGGAGACCCAGTACTTC.

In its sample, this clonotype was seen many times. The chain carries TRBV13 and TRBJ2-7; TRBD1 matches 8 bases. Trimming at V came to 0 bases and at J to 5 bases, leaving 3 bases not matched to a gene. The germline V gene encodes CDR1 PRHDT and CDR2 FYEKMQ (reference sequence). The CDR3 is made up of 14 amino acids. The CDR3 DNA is TGTGCCAGCAGCTTAGGCAGGGGGCGCAACGAGCAGTACTTC. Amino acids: CASSLGRGRNEQYF.

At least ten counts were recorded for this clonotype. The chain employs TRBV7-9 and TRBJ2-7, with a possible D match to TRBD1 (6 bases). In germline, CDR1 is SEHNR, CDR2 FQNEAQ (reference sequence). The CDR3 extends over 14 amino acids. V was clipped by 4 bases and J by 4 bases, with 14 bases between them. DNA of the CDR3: TGTGCCAGCAGCTCTCCAGGGGATACATACGAGCAGTACTTC. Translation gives CASSSPGDTYEQYF.

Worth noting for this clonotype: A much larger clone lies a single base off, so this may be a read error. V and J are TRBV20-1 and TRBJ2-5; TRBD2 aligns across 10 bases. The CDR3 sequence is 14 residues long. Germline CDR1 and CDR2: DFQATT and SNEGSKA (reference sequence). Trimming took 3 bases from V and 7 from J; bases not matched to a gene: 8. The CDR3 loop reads CSASVGLAEGTQYF. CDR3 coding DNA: TGCAGTGCTAGTGTCGGACTAGCGGAAGGGACCCAGTACTTC.

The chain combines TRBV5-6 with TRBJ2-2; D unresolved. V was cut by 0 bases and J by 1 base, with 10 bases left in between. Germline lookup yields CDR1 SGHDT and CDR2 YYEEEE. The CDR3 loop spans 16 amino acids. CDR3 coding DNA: TGTGCCAGCAGCTTGGGCCCCCAGAGGAACACCGGGGAGCTGTTTTTT. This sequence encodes CASSLGPQRNTGELFF.